This section outlines one T cell receptor (beta chain) sequence together with its context. Its antigen is still unknown. V was clipped by 0 bases and J by 4 bases; unmatched bases: 2. Germline values: CDR1 ENHRY, CDR2 SYGVKD. The CDR3 has 14 amino acids. The data were obtained in a study of T cell repertoires in cytomegalovirus infection. Study details: CMV infection plus the matching HLA type was flagged by public TCR beta signatures. Study-level points and caveats: Across the ex vivo response, the dominant clonotypes were HLA-C-restricted CMV-specific TCR beta clonotypes. CMV carriers with the relevant HLA were identified by cumulative public TCR beta family frequency.

TCRdb redid the calling of the reads with MiXCR, one entry per CDR3 protein. The data show about 68,000 distinct CDR3 sequences, 22% seen once. The J gene is TRBJ1-1, the V gene TRBV10-3, with 7 bases fitting TRBD1. Sample: PBMCs, sequenced either directly or after in vitro stimulation (not recorded which). This TCR was sampled from a human donor in good health (CMV status not recorded). Some clones in this sample may be carry-over from other donors' samples. The CDR3 DNA reads as TGTGCCATCAGTGAGTCGACAGGGAGCACTGAAGCTTTCTTT. This codes for CAISESTGSTEAFF.